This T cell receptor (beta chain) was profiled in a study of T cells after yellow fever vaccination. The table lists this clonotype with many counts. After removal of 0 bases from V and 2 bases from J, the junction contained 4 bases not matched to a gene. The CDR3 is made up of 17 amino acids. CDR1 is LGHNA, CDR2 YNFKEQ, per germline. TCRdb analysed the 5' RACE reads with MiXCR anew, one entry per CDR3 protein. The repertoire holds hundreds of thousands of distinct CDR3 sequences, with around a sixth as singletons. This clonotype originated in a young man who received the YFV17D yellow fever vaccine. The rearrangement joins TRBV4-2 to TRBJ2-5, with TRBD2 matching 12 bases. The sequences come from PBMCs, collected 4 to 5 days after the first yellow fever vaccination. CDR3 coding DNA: TGTGCCAGCAGCCAAGACGGACTAGCGGGGAAACAAGAGACCCAGTACTTC. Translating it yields CASSQDGLAGKQETQYF.